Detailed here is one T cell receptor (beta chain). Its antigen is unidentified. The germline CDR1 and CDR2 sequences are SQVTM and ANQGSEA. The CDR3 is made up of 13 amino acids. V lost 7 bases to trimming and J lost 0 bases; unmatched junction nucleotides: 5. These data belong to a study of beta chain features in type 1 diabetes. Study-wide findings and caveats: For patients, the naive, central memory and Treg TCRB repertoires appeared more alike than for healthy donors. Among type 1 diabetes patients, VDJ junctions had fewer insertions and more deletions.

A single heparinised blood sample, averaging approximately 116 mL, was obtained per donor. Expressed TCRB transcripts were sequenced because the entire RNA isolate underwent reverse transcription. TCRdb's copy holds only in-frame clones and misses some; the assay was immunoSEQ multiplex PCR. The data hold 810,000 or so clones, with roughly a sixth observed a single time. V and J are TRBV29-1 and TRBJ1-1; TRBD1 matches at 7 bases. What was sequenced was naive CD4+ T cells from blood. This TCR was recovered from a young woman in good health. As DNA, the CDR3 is TGCAGCGCAGGGGGGGCAATGAACACTGAAGCTTTCTTT. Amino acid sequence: CSAGGAMNTEAFF. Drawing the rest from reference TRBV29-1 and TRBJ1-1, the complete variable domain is SAVISQKPSRDICQRGTSLTIQCQVDSQVTMMFWYRQQPGQSLTLIATANQGSEATYESGFVIDKFPISRPNLTFSTLTVSNMSPEDSSIYLCSAGGAMNTEAFFGQGTRLTVV.